The 25 T cell receptor beta chains reported below all come from one sample, sequenced in a study of cytomegalovirus exposure and HLA in healthy donors. The PCR ran on 60 Vbeta and 13 Jbeta primers. TCRdb's copy holds only in-frame clones and misses some; the assay was immunoSEQ multiplex PCR. Of some 250,000 clones detected, approximately 80% appear once; the ten largest clones hold roughly 7.4%. Specimen: PBMCs. These receptors originate from a woman in her sixties or seventies in good health and CMV-seropositive.

The chain recombines TRBV14 with TRBJ2-3; D uncertain. This CDR3 spans 13 amino acids. The germline V gene has CDR1 SGHDN and CDR2 FVKESK. The ends were cut back, 3 bases at V and 10 bases at J, with 14 bases in the middle. The CDR3 reads CASSQTHSPPQYF. The CDR3, as DNA: TGTGCCAGCAGCCAGACACACTCGCCTCCGCAGTATTTT.

The chain joins TRBV7-9 to TRBJ1-5, with 9 bases that match TRBD1. V shed 3 bases, J shed 3 bases, and the junction held 3 bases outside the gene matches. The CDR3 sequence is 15 residues long. Germline V gene data show CDR1 as SEHNR and CDR2 as FQNEAQ (reference sequence). The CDR3 DNA reads TGTGCCAGCAGCTTTGGGACAGGGTACAATCAGCCCCAGCATTTT. Protein: CASSFGTGYNQPQHF.

The chain carries TRBV7-9 and TRBJ1-2; D gene ambiguous. With 5 bases removed from V and 7 bases from J, the gap between germline ends came to 26 bases. This CDR3 has 17 residues. The germline V gene encodes CDR1 SEHNR and CDR2 FQNEAQ (reference sequence). CDR3: CASSLSRLGSASGGYTF. The CDR3 DNA reads TGTGCCAGCAGCCTATCCAGACTAGGGTCAGCCTCGGGTGGCTACACCTTC.

This chain links TRBV28 with TRBJ2-5, with D uncertain. The CDR3 sequence is 11 residues long. The germline gives CDR1 MDHEN, CDR2 SYDVKM. Trimming left V 6 bases short and J 9 bases short, with 11 bases between. This CDR3 reads CASRREMSQYF. In DNA, the CDR3 is TGTGCCAGCAGACGAGAGATGTCCCAGTACTTC.

The rearrangement links TRBV7-8 to TRBJ1-1; 7 bases are shared with TRBD1. Per the germline V gene, CDR1 is SGHVS and CDR2 is FQNEAQ. The CDR3 runs to 14 residues. The trim removed 5 bases at V and 5 bases at J, leaving 8 bases unmatched. CDR3 nucleotides: TGTGCCAGCAGCGCTCACAGGGGTGGTACTGAAGCTTTCTTT. Translated: CASSAHRGGTEAFF.

The rearrangement links TRBV5-8 to TRBJ1-1; D might be TRBD1 (5 bases). Germline-derived CDR1 and CDR2 are SGHTS and YDEGEE. V lost 0 bases and J 7 bases, leaving 16 bases between the germline ends. The CDR3 totals 15 residues. CDR3 sequence: CASSLGTGGNFEAFF. CDR3 bases: TGTGCCAGCAGCTTGGGTACAGGTGGCAACTTTGAAGCTTTCTTT.

The J gene is TRBJ2-1, the V gene TRBV7-9, with 7 bases identical to TRBD1. The length of the CDR3 is 16 residues. Germline CDR1 reads SEHNR; CDR2 reads FQNEAQ (reference sequence). V lost 0 bases and J lost 7; bases outside the gene matches: 9. The CDR3 region has the DNA TGTGCCAGCAGCTTAGCCTTAGGGGGCGGTTGGAATGAGCAGTTCTTC. Translating it yields CASSLALGGGWNEQFF.

This sequence joins TRBV28 and TRBJ2-1; a possible D gene is TRBD2 (6 bases). Germline lookup yields CDR1 MDHEN and CDR2 SYDVKM. V dropped 2 bases and J dropped 7 bases, with 15 bases sitting between them. The CDR3 spans 15 residues. In nucleotides, the CDR3 is TGTGCCAGCAGTTTAGAAGGACCAGGGACTAATGAGCAGTTCTTC. This translates into CASSLEGPGTNEQFF.

This clone appeared a single time. V and J are TRBV4-1 and TRBJ1-5; no clear D gene. The CDR3 extends over 16 amino acids. The germline CDR1 and CDR2 sequences are MGHRA and YSYEKL. V lost 2 bases, J lost 4 bases, and 15 bases lay in between. CDR3 region: CASSQILSFGNQPQHF. The CDR3 DNA is TGCGCCAGCAGCCAAATACTCTCATTCGGGAATCAGCCCCAGCATTTT.

The rearrangement uses TRBV7-9 and TRBJ1-1; D unresolved. The CDR3 has 14 residues. Germline V CDR1 and CDR2: SEHNR, FQNEAQ (reference sequence). Between the trimmed V and J ends, which lost 1 base and 0 bases, there was a span of 6 bases. The CDR3 loop reads CASSLGVLNTEAFF. The CDR3 nucleotides are TGTGCCAGCAGCTTAGGAGTGCTGAACACTGAAGCTTTCTTT.

The rearrangement joins TRBV28 to TRBJ2-7, with TRBD2 as a possible D gene (6 bases). CDR1 is MDHEN and CDR2 is SYDVKM in the germline V gene. This CDR3 is 14 amino acids long. Trimming removed 6 bases from V and 6 bases from J, with 18 bases in between. In nucleotides, the CDR3 is TGTGCCAGCAGAAGGGTCGGGGGAGCCCTCGAGCAGTACTTC. This gives the protein CASRRVGGALEQYF.

This rearrangement joins TRBV5-1 to TRBJ1-1; D might be TRBD1 (5 bases). Germline V CDR1 and CDR2: SGHRS, YFSETQ. The CDR3 has 13 amino acids. The V and J ends lost 5 bases and 1 base respectively, with 9 bases between them. CDR3 residues: CASRGGENTEAFF. In DNA, the CDR3 is TGCGCCAGCAGGGGGGGGGAGAACACTGAAGCTTTCTTT.

The rearrangement links TRBV30 to TRBJ1-2, with 8 bases identical to TRBD1. Losses at the gene ends were 3 bases for V and 8 bases for J; bases not matched to a gene: 8. Germline V gene sequence: CDR1 GTSNPN, CDR2 SVGIG (reference sequence). There are 13 residues in the CDR3. CDR3 nucleotide sequence: TGTGCCTGGAGCCCCAGGGGGCCGGGGGGCTACACCTTC. It specifies CAWSPRGPGGYTF.

The chain uses TRBV15 and TRBJ2-1; the D gene is possibly TRBD2 (6 bases). The CDR3 is 15 amino acids. Germline CDR1 and CDR2: LNHNV and YYDKDF (reference sequence). V lost 5 bases to trimming and J lost 1 base, with 12 bases between them. The CDR3 DNA reads TGTGCCACCAGCCGGAGGGCCGGGTCCTACAATGAGCAGTTCTTC. It is translated as CATSRRAGSYNEQFF.

The J gene is TRBJ1-1, the V gene TRBV5-1, with 7 bases fitting TRBD1. The germline gives CDR1 SGHRS, CDR2 YFSETQ. The junction had 6 bases not matched to a gene; V was cut back by 0 bases and J by 1 base. The CDR3 runs 16 residues. The CDR3 DNA sequence: TGCGCCAGCAGCTTGGAAGGGGGCCGGGGGAACACTGAAGCTTTCTTT. Its translation: CASSLEGGRGNTEAFF.

The chain joins TRBV25-1 to TRBJ2-7; a weak D match, TRBD1 (7 bases). This CDR3 has 13 amino acids. The V end was cut by 3 bases, the J end by 9 bases, with 15 bases between. Germline loops: CDR1 MGHDK, CDR2 SYGVNS. The CDR3 protein is CASSEAGGQVQYF. CDR3 DNA: TGTGCCAGCAGTGAGGCAGGGGGGCAAGTGCAGTACTTC.

The CDR3 nucleotides are TGTGCCAGCAGTTGGACTAGCGGGAGAAGGGATGAGCAGTTCTTC. This encodes CASSWTSGRRDEQFF. The gene calls are TRBV28 and TRBJ2-1; 13 nucleotides align to TRBD2. The germline V gene encodes CDR1 MDHEN and CDR2 SYDVKM. V shed 4 bases, J shed 8 bases, and the junction held 5 bases outside the gene matches. The CDR3 runs 15 residues.

This rearrangement joins TRBV27 to TRBJ2-2; 9 nucleotides match TRBD1. The CDR3 covers 16 residues. V trimming: 3 bases; J trimming: 6 bases; junction bases outside the gene matches: 8. Germline V gene sequence: CDR1 MNHEY, CDR2 SMNVEV (reference sequence). Here the CDR3 reads CASSLGTGLRPGELFF. CDR3 in DNA: TGTGCCAGCAGTTTGGGGACAGGGTTACGGCCCGGGGAGCTGTTTTTT.

The chain combines TRBV5-1 with TRBJ1-1, with D tentatively TRBD1 (6 bases). Germline V lookup: CDR1 SGHRS, CDR2 YFSETQ. Trimming stripped 3 bases from V and 3 bases from J, with 9 bases between. The CDR3 is 13 residues long. Here the CDR3 reads CASSWDTYTEAFF. As DNA, the CDR3 is TGCGCCAGCAGCTGGGACACATACACTGAAGCTTTCTTT.

This clone was seen a handful of times. This rearrangement joins TRBV27 to TRBJ1-4, with D perhaps TRBD1 (5 bases). V lost 3 bases and J lost 7, with 18 bases in between. This CDR3 spans 16 amino acids. CDR1 is MNHEY and CDR2 is SMNVEV in the germline V gene (reference sequence). The CDR3 region has the DNA TGTGCCAGCAGTTTCCGGGGGTCTCCTATACGTGAAAAACTGTTTTTT. Protein: CASSFRGSPIREKLFF.

A word on this clone: One end of the junction is discordant with germline, which a read error may explain. The chain uses TRBV7-9 and TRBJ1-2; 8 bases line up with TRBD1. Looked up from germline, CDR1 is SEHNR and CDR2 is FQNEAQ (reference sequence). The CDR3 contains 16 residues. Here the CDR3 reads CSSTQSAGGAFYGYTF. Written as DNA, the CDR3 is TGTTCCAGCACCCAGAGTGCAGGGGGCGCTTTTTATGGCTACACCTTC. Full variable domain (rest looked up from reference TRBV7-9 and TRBJ1-2): DTGVSQNPRHKITKRGQNVTFRCDPISEHNRLYWYRQTLGQGPEFLTYFQNEAQLEKSRLLSDRFSAERPKGSFSTLEIQRTEQGDSAMYLCSSTQSAGGAFYGYTFGSGTRLTVV.

Written as DNA, the CDR3 is TGCAGCGTAGCCGGGACTAGCGGGAGAGGACCCTACGAGCAGTACTTC. This translates into CSVAGTSGRGPYEQYF. V usage is TRBV29-1 and J usage is TRBJ2-7, with 14 bases identical to TRBD2. The CDR3 extends over 16 amino acids. The junction had 9 bases not matched to a gene; V was cut back by 6 bases and J by 2 bases. From germline, CDR1 is SQVTM and CDR2 ANQGSEA.

The chain is built from TRBV2 and TRBJ1-4; possibly TRBD1 for D (6 bases). Trimming took 10 bases from V and 0 from J, leaving 12 bases between them. This CDR3 has 14 amino acids. The germline V gene has CDR1 SNHLY and CDR2 FYNNEI. CDR3 coding DNA: TGTGCCACTGCGAACAGGGCAACTAATGAAAAACTGTTTTTT. The encoded protein is CATANRATNEKLFF.

This clone was recorded only once. The rearrangement joins TRBV6-6 to TRBJ1-1, with D possibly matching TRBD1 (5 bases). Deletions cut 5 bases from V and 8 bases from J, with 12 bases between. The CDR3 is made up of 12 amino acids. The V gene's germline CDR1 is MNHNY and CDR2 SVGAGI (reference sequence). CDR3 in amino acids: CASSPPGREAFF. The CDR3 coding sequence is TGTGCCAGCAGTCCCCCAGGGAGGGAAGCTTTCTTT.

J is TRBJ1-2 and V is TRBV2; perhaps TRBD1 as D (5 bases). This CDR3 is 14 amino acids long. The V gene lost 2 bases and the J gene lost 5 bases, with 12 bases spanning the gap. Germline-derived CDR1 and CDR2 are SNHLY and FYNNEI. CDR3 bases: TGTGCCAGCAGTGAACGGAGCAGGGTATATGGCTACACCTTC. Its protein is CASSERSRVYGYTF.